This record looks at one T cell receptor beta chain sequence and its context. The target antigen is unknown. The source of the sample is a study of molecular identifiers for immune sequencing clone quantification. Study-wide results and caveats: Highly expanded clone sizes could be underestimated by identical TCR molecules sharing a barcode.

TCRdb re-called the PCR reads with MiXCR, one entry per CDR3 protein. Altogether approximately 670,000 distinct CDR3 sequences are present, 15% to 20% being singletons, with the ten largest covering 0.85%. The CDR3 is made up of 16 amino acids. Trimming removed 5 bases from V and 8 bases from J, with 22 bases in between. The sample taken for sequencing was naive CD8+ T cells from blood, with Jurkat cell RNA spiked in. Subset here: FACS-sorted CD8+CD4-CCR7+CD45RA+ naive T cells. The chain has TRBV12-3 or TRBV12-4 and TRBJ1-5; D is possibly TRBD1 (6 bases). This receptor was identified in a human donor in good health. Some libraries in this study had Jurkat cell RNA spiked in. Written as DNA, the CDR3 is TGTGCCAGCAGTGAATTCGGGACAACGTGGGAAAAGCCCCAGCATTTT. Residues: CASSEFGTTWEKPQHF.